The T cell receptor beta chain described here comes from a study of T cells in tuberculosis. Background on the study: A South African cohort included IGRA-negative adolescents, latently infected IGRA-positive adolescents and adults with active tuberculosis.

General observations from the study: Shorter CDR3-alpha in active tuberculosis partly drove smaller distances. Selection depended on which cryopreserved specimens were available.

Specified time point: new active TB diagnosis, blood taken before or within 7 days of starting treatment. Data came from immunoSEQ multiplex PCR; TCRdb stores just in-frame clones and leaves some out. The sample has 25,000 to 40,000 clones; roughly 85% are singletons. As to this clone: The antigen is not known.

This receptor was identified in an adult with tuberculosis. Here the sequenced sample was PBMCs, taken at tuberculosis diagnosis.

The CDR3 sequence is CASSLRDYYNEQFF. DNA for the CDR3: TGCGCCAGCAGCTTGAGGGACTATTACAATGAGCAGTTCTTC. V is TRBV5-1 and J is TRBJ2-1; 7 nucleotides match TRBD2. This CDR3 has 14 amino acids. Germline values: CDR1 SGHRS, CDR2 YFSETQ. The V and J ends lost 1 base and 4 bases, in that order; junction bases with no gene match: 2.